The rows below give T cell receptor beta chains drawn from one sample of a study of blood T cells in healthy people across ages. A single record per CDR3 protein comes from TCRdb applying MiXCR to the 5' RACE reads. The sample contains roughly 1 million distinct CDR3 sequences, roughly a quarter of which appear only once. In addition, the sample was reused for a study of T cells of mothers and their children.

Source material: blood. These TCRs come from a girl aged 2-10 years in good health. CDR3s include the opening cysteine and the closing phenylalanine or tryptophan. A D gene is named only where the DNA matches it firmly. Rows may omit the clone size; those that give it use once, few, many or a size class.

D gene: NA
V gene: TRBV9
J gene: TRBJ1-2
clone size: NA
CDR3 DNA: TGTGCCAGCAGCCCAGATATTAACATCTATGGCTACACCTTC
CDR3 protein: CASSPDINIYGYTF

D gene: TRBD2
V gene: TRBV5-1
J gene: TRBJ2-7
clone size: few
CDR3 DNA: TGCGCCAGCAGCCATGGCCGGGCGGGAGGGTTCGAGCAGTACTTC
CDR3 protein: CASSHGRAGGFEQYF

D gene: NA
V gene: TRBV29-1
J gene: TRBJ2-7
clone size: NA
CDR3 DNA: TGCAGCGTTGTAGAGACCTACGAGCAGTACTTC
CDR3 protein: CSVVETYEQYF

D gene: NA
V gene: TRBV10-3
J gene: TRBJ2-4
clone size: few
CDR3 DNA: TGTGCCATCGGTGGAGGGGTCGAGAGCATTCAGTACTTC
CDR3 protein: CAIGGGVESIQYF

D gene: NA
V gene: TRBV5-8
J gene: TRBJ2-7
clone size: few
CDR3 DNA: TGTGCCAGCAGCTTGGTCAGCCCCAGGGCCAGCAGCTCCTACGAGCAGTACTTC
CDR3 protein: CASSLVSPRASSSYEQYF

D gene: NA
V gene: TRBV7-9
J gene: TRBJ1-2
clone size: NA
CDR3 DNA: TGTGCCAGCAGGGCCGGAACCTATGGCTACACCTTC
CDR3 protein: CASRAGTYGYTF

D gene: NA
V gene: TRBV28
J gene: TRBJ1-2
clone size: NA
CDR3 DNA: TGTGCCAGCAGCCGTGACGGCTTCTATGGCTACACCTTC
CDR3 protein: CASSRDGFYGYTF

D gene: NA
V gene: TRBV7-2
J gene: TRBJ1-2
clone size: NA
CDR3 DNA: TGTGCCAGCAGCCCCCAGGGGTCCTATGGCTACACCTTC
CDR3 protein: CASSPQGSYGYTF

D gene: NA
V gene: TRBV6-2/TRBV6-3
J gene: TRBJ2-7
clone size: NA
CDR3 DNA: TGTGCCAGCAGTTCTGCTACCGATTCCTACGAGCAGTACTTC
CDR3 protein: CASSSATDSYEQYF

D gene: TRBD2
V gene: TRBV7-9
J gene: TRBJ2-5
clone size: NA
CDR3 DNA: TGTGCCAGCAGCTCCCCCCTAGCGGGGGACCAAGAGACCCAGTACTTC
CDR3 protein: CASSSPLAGDQETQYF

D gene: NA
V gene: TRBV29-1
J gene: TRBJ2-4
clone size: once
CDR3 DNA: TGCAGCGTTGAAGATCGGGGGACAGCCAAAAACATTCAGTACTTC
CDR3 protein: CSVEDRGTAKNIQYF

D gene: NA
V gene: TRBV7-3
J gene: TRBJ2-1
clone size: NA
CDR3 DNA: TGTGCCAGCAGCTTACGCGGGGACCACAATGAGCAGTTCTTC
CDR3 protein: CASSLRGDHNEQFF

D gene: TRBD1
V gene: TRBV11-2
J gene: TRBJ1-1
clone size: few
CDR3 DNA: TGTGCCAGCAGCTTAGCCCTAGGGACAGGGAGTAATGAAGCTTTCTTT
CDR3 protein: CASSLALGTGSNEAFF

D gene: TRBD1
V gene: TRBV2
J gene: TRBJ2-5
clone size: NA
CDR3 DNA: TGTGCCAGCAGATTTCCGGGACAGGGAGGAGAGACCCAGTACTTC
CDR3 protein: CASRFPGQGGETQYF

D gene: TRBD1
V gene: TRBV29-1
J gene: TRBJ1-2
clone size: NA
CDR3 DNA: TGCAGCGCGGGAGGGACAGGGAGGAACTATGGCTACACCTTC
CDR3 protein: CSAGGTGRNYGYTF

D gene: TRBD2
V gene: TRBV2
J gene: TRBJ2-5
clone size: NA
CDR3 DNA: TGTGCCAGCAGCGACCGCCGGGACTACACCGGATTCCAAGAGACCCAGTACTTC
CDR3 protein: CASSDRRDYTGFQETQYF

D gene: NA
V gene: TRBV27
J gene: TRBJ2-7
clone size: many
CDR3 DNA: TGTGCCAGCAGTCTAGTCGGGGACGGCTCCTACGAGCAGTACTTC
CDR3 protein: CASSLVGDGSYEQYF

D gene: NA
V gene: TRBV25-1
J gene: TRBJ1-4
clone size: few
CDR3 DNA: TGTGCCAGCGTGGGGGGGAACGAACTGTTTTTT
CDR3 protein: CASVGGNELFF

D gene: NA
V gene: TRBV27
J gene: TRBJ2-7
clone size: NA
CDR3 DNA: TGTGCCAGCAGTTTACGCGGGTCCACGAGCGAGCAGTACTTC
CDR3 protein: CASSLRGSTSEQYF

D gene: TRBD1
V gene: TRBV7-2
J gene: TRBJ1-5
clone size: few
CDR3 DNA: TGTGCCAGCAGCTTAGTGGGGGACAGGGGGCAACCCCAGCATTTT
CDR3 protein: CASSLVGDRGQPQHF

D gene: TRBD1
V gene: TRBV7-2
J gene: TRBJ2-7
clone size: few
CDR3 DNA: TGTGCCAGCAGCAACCGGGACAGAGATTACGAGCAGTACTTC
CDR3 protein: CASSNRDRDYEQYF

D gene: NA
V gene: TRBV4-3
J gene: TRBJ2-1
clone size: few
CDR3 DNA: TGCGCCAGCAGCCAAGATAACCACCTCCCCCAGTTCTTC
CDR3 protein: CASSQDNHLPQFF

D gene: NA
V gene: TRBV29-1
J gene: TRBJ1-5
clone size: NA
CDR3 DNA: TGCAGCGCGGTCGGCGGTAATCAGCCCCAGCATTTT
CDR3 protein: CSAVGGNQPQHF

D gene: TRBD2
V gene: TRBV20-1
J gene: TRBJ2-1
clone size: few
CDR3 DNA: TGCAGTGCTAGGTCGACTAGCGGGATCTCCAATGAGCAGTTCTTC
CDR3 protein: CSARSTSGISNEQFF

D gene: NA
V gene: TRBV29-1
J gene: TRBJ2-2
clone size: few
CDR3 DNA: TGCAGCGTTTGGATGAACACCGGGGAGCTGTTTTTT
CDR3 protein: CSVWMNTGELFF

D gene: NA
V gene: TRBV6-5
J gene: TRBJ1-1
clone size: few
CDR3 DNA: TGTGCCAGTTCTAAGTTGGGACCTTACACCACTGAAGCTTTCTTT
CDR3 protein: CASSKLGPYTTEAFF

D gene: TRBD1
V gene: TRBV2
J gene: TRBJ2-5
clone size: NA
CDR3 DNA: TGTGCCAGCAGTGTGGACAGGGCGTTGGAGACCCAGTACTTC
CDR3 protein: CASSVDRALETQYF

D gene: NA
V gene: TRBV11-3
J gene: TRBJ1-2
clone size: few
CDR3 DNA: TGTGCCAGCAGCTTGACGCAGGCCCATAACTATGGCTACACCTTC
CDR3 protein: CASSLTQAHNYGYTF

D gene: TRBD2
V gene: TRBV10-3
J gene: TRBJ2-5
clone size: NA
CDR3 DNA: TGTGCCATCAGTGATCCTGGACTAGCGGGACAAGAGACCCAGTACTTC
CDR3 protein: CAISDPGLAGQETQYF